This T cell receptor beta chain is from a study of blood T cells in healthy people across ages. The CDR3 runs to 14 residues. CDR1 is KGHDR and CDR2 is SFDVKD in the germline V gene. Ten milliliters of peripheral blood were drawn from each donor. Together with a sample-barcoded 5' primer, a J-beta primer mix was included in a second PCR lasting 7 to 11 cycles. All cDNA molecules were each tagged by a template-switch adaptor with 12 random nucleotides. TCRdb called the 5' RACE reads again in MiXCR, with one record for every CDR3 protein. Of roughly 790,000 distinct CDR3 sequences listed, roughly 43% are singletons. About this clonotype: Antigen specificity is unknown.

Points from the study as a whole: Unsorted PBMCs ruled out conclusive naive versus antigen-experienced comparison. The recorded TCR beta diversity per million T cells decreased in a roughly linear manner with age.

J is TRBJ2-1 and V is TRBV24-1, with TRBD1 matching over 9 bases. The J call is doubtful: the DNA matches TRBJ2-7 better. The sequencing sample was made of blood. This clonotype was sampled from a woman in her fifties or sixties in good health. CDR3 sequence reads: CATSGTGDYNEQYF. Written as DNA, the CDR3 is TGTGCCACCAGTGGGACAGGGGACTACAATGAGCAGTACTTC.